The present entry profiles one T cell receptor (beta chain) with its context. The antigen is unknown. The authors ran a second PCR of 7 to 11 cycles using a sample-barcoded 5' primer and a J-beta primer mix. All cDNA molecules were each tagged by a template-switch adaptor with 12 random nucleotides. TCRdb re-called the 5' RACE reads through MiXCR, storing one row per CDR3 protein. The sample records 750,000 to 950,000 distinct CDR3 sequences, around 25% being singletons. These data originate in a study of blood T cells in healthy people across ages. Whole-study context: Template switching caught about one barcoded beta molecule for each two T cells. Study results and limitations: Both naive CD4+ cell counts and diversity were greater in long-lived donors than in aged donors.

CDR1 is DFQATT, CDR2 SNEGSKA, per germline (reference sequence). J was trimmed by 3 bases and V by 0 bases; bases with no gene match: 5. CDR3 size: 15 residues. These same records also appear under a second study, on T cells of mothers and their children. This second study says: Both sample barcodes and 2-4 random nucleotides came from the M1S primer of the second PCR.

The TCR was taken from a boy aged 5-17 years in good health. The J gene is TRBJ2-5, the V gene TRBV20-1; TRBD1 matches at 9 bases. Sequenced material: blood. The CDR3 nucleotides are TGCAGTGCTAGAGAAATAGGGACAGGGAAAGAGACCCAGTACTTC. Translating gives CSAREIGTGKETQYF.